This TCR beta chain was identified during a study of T cells after yellow fever vaccination. Study background: SMART-Seq v4 Ultra Low Input prepared the low-cell-number fractions. Study-wide results and limits: Peak timing came faster in the weaker secondary response, day 5 versus 15.

Trimming cost V 5 bases and J 8 bases; bases outside gene matches: 8. The germline CDR1 and CDR2 sequences are SEHNR and FQNEAQ (reference sequence). The CDR3 covers 13 residues. On this clonotype: Its antigen is undetermined.

The 5'RACE template-switching step produced TCR cDNA and added a universal primer site and UMIs. From the 5' RACE reads, TCRdb called clonotypes with MiXCR, one entry per CDR3 protein. Counted here are about 400,000 distinct CDR3 sequences, over 5% occurring once; the ten biggest clones make up over 14%. The genes are TRBV7-9 and TRBJ1-2; TRBD1 matches at 7 bases. The sequencing used PBMCs, collected 5 days after the yellow fever booster vaccination. This receptor was taken from a young man who received the YFV17D yellow fever vaccine. In nucleotides, the CDR3 is TGTGCCAGCAGCCCAACAGGGGAATGGGGCTACACCTTC. As protein: CASSPTGEWGYTF.